This T cell receptor beta chain was found in a study of blood T cells in healthy people across ages. V lost 4 bases and J 3 bases, leaving 7 bases between the germline ends. Germline CDR1 reads LNHDA; CDR2 reads SQIVND (reference sequence). The CDR3 spans 13 residues. A J-beta primer mix and a sample-barcoded 5' primer were used in a second PCR of about 7 to 12 cycles. Each CDR3 protein gets one entry after TCRdb re-called the 5' RACE reads with MiXCR. This sample carries 600,000 to 650,000 distinct CDR3 sequences, around three fifths of them seen once, and the ten largest clones take 30% to 40%. This chain uses TRBV19 with TRBJ2-1; D ambiguous. The sequenced sample consisted of blood. The source of this sequence is a man aged 55 to 69 in good health. CDR3 bases: TGTGCCAGTAGTAATAGGAACTACAATGAGCAGTTCTTC. Its protein is CASSNRNYNEQFF.